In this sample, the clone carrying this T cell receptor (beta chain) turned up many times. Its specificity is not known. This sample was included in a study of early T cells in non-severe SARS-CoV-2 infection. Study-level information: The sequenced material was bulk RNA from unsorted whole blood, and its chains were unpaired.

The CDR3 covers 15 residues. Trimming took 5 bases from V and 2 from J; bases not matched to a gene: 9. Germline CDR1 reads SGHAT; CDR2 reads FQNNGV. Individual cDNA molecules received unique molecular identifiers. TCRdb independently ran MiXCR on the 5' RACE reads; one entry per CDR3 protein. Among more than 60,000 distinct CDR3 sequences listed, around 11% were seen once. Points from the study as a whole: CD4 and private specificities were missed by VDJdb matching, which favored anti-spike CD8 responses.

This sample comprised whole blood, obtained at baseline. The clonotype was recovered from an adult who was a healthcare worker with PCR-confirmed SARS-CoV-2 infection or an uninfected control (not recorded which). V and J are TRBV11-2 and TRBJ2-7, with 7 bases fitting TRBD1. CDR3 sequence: CASSQGTVGTYEQYF. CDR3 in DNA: TGTGCCAGCAGCCAGGGGACAGTTGGAACCTACGAGCAGTACTTC.